The 11 T cell receptor beta chains presented below share a single source sample, sequenced in a study of neoadjuvant anti-PD-1 for oral cavity cancer. Using immunoSEQ multiplex PCR, the repertoire was profiled, and TCRdb retains in-frame clones only, with some absent. The table has several thousand clones, over 65% seen once. Sample: PBMCs, taken before nivolumab (anti-PD-1) treatment. Receptors were obtained from a person between 40 and 80 years old with oral cavity squamous cell carcinoma.

V gene TRBV30 combines with J gene TRBJ2-5, with D possibly TRBD1 on 6 matching bases. The CDR3 extends over 13 amino acids. Per the germline V gene, CDR1 is GTSNPN and CDR2 is SVGIG (reference sequence). Trimming cost V 1 base and J 5 bases, with 11 bases left between them. This CDR3 reads CAWSATGQETQYF. In nucleotides, the CDR3 is TGTGCCTGGAGTGCCACAGGGCAGGAGACCCAGTACTTC.

This chain links TRBV5-6 with TRBJ1-2; D gene ambiguous. V lost 1 base, J lost 6 bases, and 10 bases lay in between. The CDR3 is 13 amino acids. Germline V lookup: CDR1 SGHDT, CDR2 YYEEEE. The CDR3 DNA is TGTGCCAGCAGCTTGTATTTACATGATGGCTACACCTTC. It encodes CASSLYLHDGYTF.

J is TRBJ2-5 and V is TRBV5-4; no reliable D call. CDR1 and CDR2 (germline): SGHNT, YYREEE (reference sequence). Trimming took off 0 bases at V and 0 bases at J, with 6 bases between the two ends. The CDR3 contains 14 residues. The CDR3 DNA sequence: TGTGCCAGCAGCTTGGCGGCAGACCAAGAGACCCAGTACTTC. Amino acid sequence: CASSLAADQETQYF. The whole variable domain, remainder taken from reference TRBV5-4 and TRBJ2-5, is ETGVTQSPTHLIKTRGQQVTLRCSSQSGHNTVSWYQQALGQGPQFIFQYYREEENGRGNFPPRFSGLQFPNYSSELNVNALELDDSALYLCASSLAADQETQYFGPGTRLLVL.

The chain combines TRBV6-5 with TRBJ1-5; D is possibly TRBD1 (6 bases). CDR1 MNHEY and CDR2 SVGAGI come from the germline V gene. The CDR3 consists of 15 residues. V was shortened by 2 bases and J by 4 bases, with 12 bases between the two germline ends. CDR3 DNA: TGTGCCAGCAGTTACAATCGGGGGGCAAATCAGCCCCAGCATTTT. Encoded protein: CASSYNRGANQPQHF.

The gene calls are TRBV14 and TRBJ2-7; D gene uncertain. V was trimmed by 1 base and J by 4 bases, leaving 8 bases between them. Germline CDR1 is SGHDN and CDR2 is FVKESK. The CDR3 totals 13 residues. The CDR3 DNA reads as TGTGCCAGCAGCCAAGTGTCCAGTTACGAGCAGTACTTC. It specifies CASSQVSSYEQYF. Combining the CDR3 with reference TRBV14 and TRBJ2-7 gives the whole variable domain EAGVTQFPSHSVIEKGQTVTLRCDPISGHDNLYWYRRVMGKEIKFLLHFVKESKQDESGMPNNRFLAERTGGTYSTLKVQPAELEDSGVYFCASSQVSSYEQYFGPGTRLTVT.

The V call is TRBV4-3, the J call TRBJ1-1, with 7 bases matching TRBD1. V lost 2 bases to trimming and J lost 4 bases; unmatched junction nucleotides: 1. Germline loops: CDR1 LGHNA, CDR2 YSLEER. The CDR3 is made up of 13 amino acids. CDR3 sequence (DNA): TGCGCCAGCAGCCAATCAGGGGGCACTGAAGCTTTCTTT. Translating gives CASSQSGGTEAFF.

The V and J genes are TRBV4-3 and TRBJ1-1; 7 bases line up with TRBD1. Germline lookup yields CDR1 LGHNA and CDR2 YSLEER. This CDR3 is built from 12 residues. J gave up 5 bases and V 5 bases, and 2 bases lay outside the gene matches. The CDR3 coding sequence is TGCGCCAGCAGCGAACAGGGGACTGAAGCTTTCTTT. Its translation is CASSEQGTEAFF.

V is TRBV7-3 and J is TRBJ1-3, with 8 bases fitting TRBD1. V lost 1 base to trimming and J lost 0 bases; unmatched junction nucleotides: 2. The CDR3 runs 16 residues. Per the germline V gene, CDR1 is SGHTA and CDR2 is FQGTGA. The CDR3, as DNA: TGTGCCAGCAGCTTAAGCGGACAGGGCTCTGGAAACACCATATATTTT. Encoded protein: CASSLSGQGSGNTIYF.

V usage is TRBV7-7 and J usage is TRBJ2-5; weak D call: TRBD1 (7 bases). Per germline, CDR1 SSHAT and CDR2 FNYEAQ (reference sequence). V lost 5 bases, J lost 6 bases, and 16 bases lay in between. The CDR3 consists of 14 residues. The CDR3 is CASSIGGGGKTQYF. CDR3 coding DNA: TGTGCCAGCAGCATCGGAGGGGGCGGAAAGACCCAGTACTTC.

The chain carries TRBV5-6 and TRBJ1-3; D ambiguous. This CDR3 contains 16 residues. CDR1 is SGHDT, CDR2 YYEEEE, per germline. The V end lost 2 bases, the J end lost 5 bases, and 17 bases lay between the germline ends. CDR3 nucleotide sequence: TGTGCCAGCAGCTTCGCGGCAGGCTTTCTCCGAAACACCATATATTTT. Its translation is CASSFAAGFLRNTIYF.

The chain is built from TRBV7-9 and TRBJ1-2; 9 bases line up with TRBD1. Germline V gene lookup returns CDR1 SEHNR and CDR2 FQNEAQ (reference sequence). The CDR3 length is 12 residues. Trimming removed 5 bases from V and 7 bases from J; junction bases left unmatched: 2. CDR3 nucleotides: TGTGCCAGCAGCACGGGACAGGGTGGCTACACCTTC. It is translated as CASSTGQGGYTF.